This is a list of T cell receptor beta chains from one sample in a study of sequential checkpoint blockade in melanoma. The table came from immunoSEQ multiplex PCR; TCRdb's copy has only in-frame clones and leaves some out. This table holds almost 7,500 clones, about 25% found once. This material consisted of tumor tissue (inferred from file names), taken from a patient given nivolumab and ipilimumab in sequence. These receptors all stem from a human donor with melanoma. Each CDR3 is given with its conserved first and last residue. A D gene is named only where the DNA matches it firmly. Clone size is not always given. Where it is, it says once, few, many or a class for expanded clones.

cdr3_nt: TGTGCCAGCAGCTTATCCCGACTAGCGGGAGCAGGTGAGCAGTTCTTC
cdr3_aa: CASSLSRLAGAGEQFF
j_call: TRBJ2-1
clone_size: -
v_call: TRBV11-3
d_call: TRBD2

cdr3_nt: TGTGCCGGAAGGAGGTTGGAGTATACCGGGGAGCTGTTTTTT
cdr3_aa: CAGRRLEYTGELFF
j_call: TRBJ2-2
clone_size: few
v_call: TRBV30
d_call: -

cdr3_nt: TGTGCCAGCAGCCAGCGGGACTCAATCACCGGGGAGCTGTTTTTT
cdr3_aa: CASSQRDSITGELFF
j_call: TRBJ2-2
clone_size: many
v_call: TRBV11-3
d_call: TRBD2

cdr3_nt: TGTGCCAGCAAGTGGAGCAGGGACACCGGGGAGCTGTTTTTT
cdr3_aa: CASKWSRDTGELFF
j_call: TRBJ2-2
clone_size: few
v_call: TRBV6-8
d_call: -

cdr3_nt: TGTGCCAGCAGACAGGGAAACACTGAAGCTTTCTTT
cdr3_aa: CASRQGNTEAFF
j_call: TRBJ1-1
clone_size: few
v_call: TRBV2
d_call: -

cdr3_nt: TGTGCCAGCAGGCGGGAGGGACTAGCTCTTTACCAAGAGACCCAGTACTTC
cdr3_aa: CASRREGLALYQETQYF
j_call: TRBJ2-5
clone_size: -
v_call: TRBV6-8
d_call: TRBD2

cdr3_nt: TGTGCCAGCAGTTACACGGAGGGCCAAGAGACCCAGTACTTC
cdr3_aa: CASSYTEGQETQYF
j_call: TRBJ2-5
clone_size: hyperexpanded
v_call: TRBV6-8
d_call: -

cdr3_nt: TGCGCCAGCAGCTTGGGTCACGGGGACAGGTGGAACACTGAAGCTTTCTTT
cdr3_aa: CASSLGHGDRWNTEAFF
j_call: TRBJ1-1
clone_size: once
v_call: TRBV5-1
d_call: TRBD1

cdr3_nt: TGTGCCAGCAGTCCCCGACCCCCCCTAGGCAATGAGCAGTTCTTC
cdr3_aa: CASSPRPPLGNEQFF
j_call: TRBJ2-1
clone_size: many
v_call: TRBV6-8
d_call: -

cdr3_nt: TGTGCCAGCAGCCCACCCACTAGCGGGAATGAGCAGTTCTTC
cdr3_aa: CASSPPTSGNEQFF
j_call: TRBJ2-1
clone_size: -
v_call: TRBV11-3
d_call: TRBD2

cdr3_nt: TGTGCCAGCAGTTACTCAGCGGGAGCGAGATTCAATGAGCAGTTCTTC
cdr3_aa: CASSYSAGARFNEQFF
j_call: TRBJ2-1
clone_size: few
v_call: TRBV6-8
d_call: TRBD2

cdr3_nt: TGTGCCAGCAGAGCGTTTGCTACCTGGGGACATCAGCCCCAGCATTTT
cdr3_aa: CASRAFATWGHQPQHF
j_call: TRBJ1-5
clone_size: -
v_call: TRBV28
d_call: -

cdr3_nt: TGTGCCAGCAGCCAATCTAAGCCCGAGACCCAGTACTTC
cdr3_aa: CASSQSKPETQYF
j_call: TRBJ2-5
clone_size: medium-sized
v_call: TRBV16
d_call: -

cdr3_nt: TGTGCCAGTAGTAGGTTAGCGGGAGGGCGCACCGGGGAGCTGTTTTTT
cdr3_aa: CASSRLAGGRTGELFF
j_call: TRBJ2-2
clone_size: few
v_call: TRBV19
d_call: TRBD2

cdr3_nt: TGTGCCAGCAGCTTAGTTGGCGGATACAATGAGCAGTTCTTC
cdr3_aa: CASSLVGGYNEQFF
j_call: TRBJ2-1
clone_size: few
v_call: TRBV11-3
d_call: -

cdr3_nt: TGTGCCAGTAAGGTGGGACAGATCAACACTGAAGCTTTCTTT
cdr3_aa: CASKVGQINTEAFF
j_call: TRBJ1-1
clone_size: -
v_call: TRBV19
d_call: TRBD1

cdr3_nt: TGTGCCAGCTCAGCGACTAGCGGGAGGACAGATACGCAGTATTTT
cdr3_aa: CASSATSGRTDTQYF
j_call: TRBJ2-3
clone_size: -
v_call: TRBV18
d_call: TRBD2